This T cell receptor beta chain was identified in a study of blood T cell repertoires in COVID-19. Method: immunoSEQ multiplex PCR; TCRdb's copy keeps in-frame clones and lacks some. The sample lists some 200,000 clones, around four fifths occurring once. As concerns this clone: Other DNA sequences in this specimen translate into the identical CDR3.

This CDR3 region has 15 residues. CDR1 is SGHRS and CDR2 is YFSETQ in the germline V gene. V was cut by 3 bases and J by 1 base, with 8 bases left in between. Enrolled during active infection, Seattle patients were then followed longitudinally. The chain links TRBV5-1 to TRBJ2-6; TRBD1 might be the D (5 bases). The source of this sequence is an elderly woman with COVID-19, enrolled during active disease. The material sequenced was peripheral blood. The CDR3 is CASSSQGSGANVLTF. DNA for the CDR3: TGCGCCAGCAGCTCTCAGGGTTCTGGGGCCAACGTCCTGACTTTC.